The sequence of this TCR beta chain was determined in a study of T cells after yellow fever vaccination. TCRdb fed the 5' RACE reads into MiXCR, producing one record per CDR3 protein. The repertoire holds approximately 510,000 distinct CDR3 sequences, with 21% as singletons. Points from the study as a whole: When the response was secondary, it was weaker but reached its peak faster, day 5 versus 15.

Germline loops: CDR1 SGHRS, CDR2 YFSETQ. This CDR3 is built from 17 residues. Trimming removed 0 bases from V and 7 bases from J, with 19 bases in between. Points on this clonotype: Its antigen remains unknown.

The rearrangement joins TRBV5-1 to TRBJ2-2; D is unresolved. The sequence was obtained from a man between 18 and 29 years old who received the YFV17D yellow fever vaccine. This sample comprised PBMCs, obtained approximately 22 days after the first yellow fever vaccination. The chain's CDR3 is CASSLDPTDLMYGELFF. DNA for the CDR3: TGCGCCAGCAGCTTGGACCCAACGGATCTAATGTACGGGGAGCTGTTTTTT. The entire variable domain, with the rest obtained from reference TRBV5-1 and TRBJ2-2, is as follows: KAGVTQTPRYLIKTRGQQVTLSCSPISGHRSVSWYQQTPGQGLQFLFEYFSETQRNKGNFPGRFSGRQFSNSRSEMNVSTLELGDSALYLCASSLDPTDLMYGELFFGEGSRLTVL.